The T cell receptor beta chain described here comes from a study of human T cells and chemical hapten exposure. The CDR3 spans 14 residues. The germline V gene encodes CDR1 MNHEY and CDR2 SMNVEV (reference sequence). Trimming took off 7 bases at V and 3 bases at J, with 13 bases between the two ends. MiXCR, applied by TCRdb to the RACE reads, yields one record per CDR3 protein. The sample includes over 35,000 distinct CDR3 sequences, about 8.9% of them seen just once. The table lists this clonotype with many counts. Stated time point: patch test 2, 6 weeks after DPC sensitization. Indicated treatment: therapeutic diphenylcyclopropenone sensitization with weekly scalp DPC.

This TCR was recovered from a woman in her 40s with alopecia areata. Some clones in this sample may be carry-over from other donors' samples. The sequencing here drew on whole blood, taken in connection with sensitization to the hapten diphenylcyclopropenone (DPC). This sequence joins TRBV27 and TRBJ2-1, with D perhaps matching TRBD1 or TRBD2 (5 bases each). The CDR3 bases are TGTGCCAGCACCACAGGCGGGCTCTACAATGAGCAGTTCTTC. Residues: CASTTGGLYNEQFF.